These T cell receptor beta chains were read from a single sample in a study of cytomegalovirus exposure and HLA in healthy donors. The protocol was immunoSEQ multiplex PCR, while the TCRdb copy is restricted to in-frame clones and leaves out a portion. The data contain 63,000 or so clones, 73% of them singletons. Sequenced: PBMCs. The receptors here all came from a man aged 45 to 65 in good health and CMV-seronegative. Both conserved end residues are part of each CDR3. D genes are given only for firm matches. Size tells how often a clone was seen (once, few, many) or the class of an expanded clone, and some rows leave it out.

clone size: NA
J gene: TRBJ2-1
V gene: TRBV14
D gene: TRBD1
CDR3 protein: CASSPIDRGLVNEQFF
CDR3 DNA: TGTGCCAGCAGCCCTATTGACAGGGGATTAGTGAATGAGCAGTTCTTC

clone size: NA
J gene: TRBJ2-2
V gene: TRBV5-1
D gene: TRBD2
CDR3 protein: CASSLGLAGASGGELFF
CDR3 DNA: TGCGCCAGCAGCTTAGGACTAGCGGGGGCCTCTGGAGGGGAGCTGTTTTTT

clone size: NA
J gene: TRBJ2-7
V gene: TRBV7-6
D gene: TRBD2
CDR3 protein: CASSTSGVGEQYF
CDR3 DNA: TGTGCCAGCAGTACTAGCGGGGTGGGCGAGCAGTACTTC

clone size: NA
J gene: TRBJ2-7
V gene: TRBV6-1
D gene: NA
CDR3 protein: CASSDAGQPAVYEQYF
CDR3 DNA: TGTGCCAGCAGTGACGCTGGGCAGCCGGCCGTCTACGAGCAGTACTTC

clone size: NA
J gene: TRBJ1-5
V gene: TRBV14
D gene: NA
CDR3 protein: CASSQWGGPQHF
CDR3 DNA: TGTGCCAGCAGCCAGTGGGGGGGGCCCCAGCATTTT

clone size: NA
J gene: TRBJ2-5
V gene: TRBV7-9
D gene: TRBD1
CDR3 protein: CASSLATGAGETQYF
CDR3 DNA: TGTGCCAGCAGCTTAGCGACAGGGGCAGGGGAGACCCAGTACTTC

clone size: NA
J gene: TRBJ2-7
V gene: TRBV6-1
D gene: NA
CDR3 protein: CASTPTSSYEQYF
CDR3 DNA: TGTGCCAGCACCCCTACTAGCTCCTACGAGCAGTACTTC

clone size: NA
J gene: TRBJ2-7
V gene: TRBV5-4
D gene: TRBD1
CDR3 protein: CASSRRGTASREQYF
CDR3 DNA: TGTGCCAGCAGCCGGCGAGGGACAGCAAGCAGGGAGCAGTACTTC

clone size: NA
J gene: TRBJ2-3
V gene: TRBV9
D gene: NA
CDR3 protein: CASSAGGGTDTQYF
CDR3 DNA: TGTGCCAGCAGCGCCGGAGGCGGCACAGATACGCAGTATTTT

clone size: few
J gene: TRBJ1-4
V gene: TRBV25-1
D gene: NA
CDR3 protein: CASSEYRVGEKLFF
CDR3 DNA: TGTGCCAGCAGTGAATACAGGGTTGGTGAAAAACTGTTTTTT

clone size: once
J gene: TRBJ2-7
V gene: TRBV9
D gene: NA
CDR3 protein: CASSVGDNSYEQYF
CDR3 DNA: TGTGCCAGCAGCGTTGGGGACAACTCCTACGAGCAGTACTTC

clone size: NA
J gene: TRBJ2-5
V gene: TRBV9
D gene: TRBD1
CDR3 protein: CASSVGVDRGNRAETQYF
CDR3 DNA: TGTGCCAGCAGCGTAGGGGTGGACAGGGGGAATCGGGCAGAGACCCAGTACTTC

clone size: NA
J gene: TRBJ2-3
V gene: TRBV10-3
D gene: NA
CDR3 protein: CAISFGWTDTQYF
CDR3 DNA: TGTGCCATCAGTTTTGGCTGGACAGATACGCAGTATTTT

clone size: NA
J gene: TRBJ1-2
V gene: TRBV6-1
D gene: NA
CDR3 protein: CATGENYGYTF
CDR3 DNA: TGTGCCACCGGGGAGAACTATGGCTACACCTTC

clone size: NA
J gene: TRBJ1-2
V gene: TRBV30
D gene: NA
CDR3 protein: CASTGWDYGYTF
CDR3 DNA: TGTGCCTCCACGGGATGGGACTATGGCTACACCTTC

clone size: NA
J gene: TRBJ2-1
V gene: TRBV5-4
D gene: TRBD2
CDR3 protein: CASGRAGGYNEQFF
CDR3 DNA: TGTGCCAGCGGTAGAGCGGGGGGTTACAATGAGCAGTTCTTC

clone size: NA
J gene: TRBJ2-7
V gene: TRBV6-5
D gene: NA
CDR3 protein: CASSYGRGVRTYEQYF
CDR3 DNA: TGTGCCAGCAGTTACGGGCGGGGAGTCAGAACCTACGAGCAGTACTTC

clone size: NA
J gene: TRBJ2-2
V gene: TRBV5-1
D gene: TRBD1
CDR3 protein: CASSADRVRTGELFF
CDR3 DNA: TGCGCCAGCAGCGCCGACAGGGTTCGAACCGGGGAGCTGTTTTTT

clone size: NA
J gene: TRBJ1-1
V gene: TRBV27
D gene: NA
CDR3 protein: CASSFGVTNTEAFF
CDR3 DNA: TGTGCCAGCAGTTTCGGGGTCACAAACACTGAAGCTTTCTTT

clone size: few
J gene: TRBJ1-2
V gene: TRBV6-6
D gene: NA
CDR3 protein: CASSYSEDSYGYTF
CDR3 DNA: TGTGCCAGCAGTTACTCCGAGGACAGCTATGGCTACACCTTC

clone size: NA
J gene: TRBJ2-3
V gene: TRBV19
D gene: NA
CDR3 protein: CASSINPQGTALLYF
CDR3 DNA: TGTGCCAGTAGTATAAACCCGCAGGGAACTGCGTTATTGTATTTT

clone size: NA
J gene: TRBJ2-5
V gene: TRBV13
D gene: TRBD2
CDR3 protein: CASSTYSGGARETQYF
CDR3 DNA: TGTGCCAGCAGCACCTACAGCGGGGGGGCCCGGGAGACCCAGTACTTC

clone size: once
J gene: TRBJ1-4
V gene: TRBV27
D gene: NA
CDR3 protein: CASSLSRGGGEKLFF
CDR3 DNA: TGTGCCAGCAGCCTAAGCCGGGGGGGCGGTGAAAAACTGTTTTTT

clone size: NA
J gene: TRBJ1-2
V gene: TRBV5-1
D gene: TRBD1
CDR3 protein: CASSPGTGYGYTF
CDR3 DNA: TGCGCCAGCAGCCCCGGGACAGGGTATGGCTACACCTTC

clone size: few
J gene: TRBJ1-1
V gene: TRBV6-1
D gene: TRBD1
CDR3 protein: CASSTRTGGFAFF
CDR3 DNA: TGTGCCAGCAGTACTCGGACAGGGGGGTTTGCTTTCTTT

clone size: NA
J gene: TRBJ2-3
V gene: TRBV10-2
D gene: TRBD2
CDR3 protein: CASSVGSSGGADTQYF
CDR3 DNA: TGCGCCAGCAGTGTAGGGTCTAGCGGGGGGGCCGATACGCAGTATTTT

clone size: once
J gene: TRBJ1-1
V gene: TRBV25-1
D gene: TRBD1
CDR3 protein: CASSPGQGGTEAFF
CDR3 DNA: TGTGCCAGCAGTCCAGGACAGGGGGGCACTGAAGCTTTCTTT

clone size: few
J gene: TRBJ2-7
V gene: TRBV6-1
D gene: NA
CDR3 protein: CASRLQGGKNYEQYF
CDR3 DNA: TGTGCCAGCAGGTTACAGGGCGGAAAAAACTACGAGCAGTACTTC

clone size: NA
J gene: TRBJ1-5
V gene: TRBV2
D gene: TRBD1
CDR3 protein: CASSRGQESNQPQHF
CDR3 DNA: TGTGCCAGCAGTCGAGGACAGGAAAGCAATCAGCCCCAGCATTTT

clone size: NA
J gene: TRBJ2-5
V gene: TRBV5-1
D gene: NA
CDR3 protein: CASSWHRVGGRETQYF
CDR3 DNA: TGCGCCAGCAGCTGGCACCGCGTGGGGGGGCGGGAGACCCAGTACTTC

clone size: NA
J gene: TRBJ1-5
V gene: TRBV6-4
D gene: TRBD1
CDR3 protein: CASSPTGSQPQHF
CDR3 DNA: TGTGCCAGCAGCCCGACAGGGAGTCAGCCCCAGCATTTT

clone size: NA
J gene: TRBJ1-6
V gene: TRBV6-1
D gene: NA
CDR3 protein: CASSAGTKWALHF
CDR3 DNA: TGTGCCAGCAGTGCTGGGACAAAGTGGGCCCTCCACTTT

clone size: NA
J gene: TRBJ2-3
V gene: TRBV10-3
D gene: TRBD2
CDR3 protein: CAISGLAGGTDTQYF
CDR3 DNA: TGTGCCATCAGTGGACTAGCGGGGGGCACAGATACGCAGTATTTT

clone size: NA
J gene: TRBJ1-1
V gene: TRBV7-9
D gene: TRBD1
CDR3 protein: CASSFLTGIKTEAFF
CDR3 DNA: TGTGCCAGCAGCTTTTTGACAGGGATAAAGACTGAAGCTTTCTTT

clone size: NA
J gene: TRBJ2-7
V gene: TRBV7-9
D gene: NA
CDR3 protein: CASSRFVYEQYF
CDR3 DNA: TGTGCCAGCAGCCGTTTTGTCTACGAGCAGTACTTC

clone size: NA
J gene: TRBJ1-2
V gene: TRBV19
D gene: TRBD1
CDR3 protein: CASSRPGQKNTF
CDR3 DNA: TGTGCCAGTAGTAGGCCGGGACAGAAGAACACCTTC

clone size: NA
J gene: TRBJ1-1
V gene: TRBV2
D gene: TRBD1
CDR3 protein: CASSGGQGGAFF
CDR3 DNA: TGTGCCAGCAGTGGGGGACAGGGCGGCGCTTTCTTT

clone size: NA
J gene: TRBJ2-2
V gene: TRBV27
D gene: NA
CDR3 protein: CASRPGTHTGELFF
CDR3 DNA: TGTGCCAGCAGGCCCGGGACACACACCGGGGAGCTGTTTTTT

clone size: NA
J gene: TRBJ2-2
V gene: TRBV6-6
D gene: TRBD1
CDR3 protein: CASSGTRGQNGELFF
CDR3 DNA: TGTGCCAGCAGCGGAACCAGGGGGCAAAACGGGGAGCTGTTTTTT

clone size: few
J gene: TRBJ1-2
V gene: TRBV18
D gene: TRBD1
CDR3 protein: CASSPTGQGEFYGYTF
CDR3 DNA: TGTGCCAGCTCACCGACGGGACAGGGGGAATTCTATGGCTACACCTTC

clone size: once
J gene: TRBJ2-3
V gene: TRBV21-1
D gene: NA
CDR3 protein: CASRLGTGGRADTQYF
CDR3 DNA: TGTGCCAGCAGGTTAGGGACAGGGGGTAGGGCAGATACGCAGTATTTT

clone size: NA
J gene: TRBJ2-2
V gene: TRBV2
D gene: TRBD1
CDR3 protein: CASTQDRGGDTGELFF
CDR3 DNA: TGTGCCAGCACCCAGGACAGGGGAGGGGACACCGGGGAGCTGTTTTTT